The rows below give T cell receptor beta chains drawn from one sample of a study of T cells in Graves' hyperthyroidism and ophthalmopathy. TCRdb processed the multiplex PCR reads anew with MiXCR; each CDR3 protein has one entry. The profile shows approximately 640,000 distinct CDR3 sequences, just under 45% of them singletons. Material: peripheral blood or thyroid tissue (not recorded which). The receptor source for this set is an adult man with Graves' disease, either hyperthyroidism or ophthalmopathy (not recorded which). CDR3s include the opening cysteine and the closing phenylalanine or tryptophan. D genes are given only for firm matches. Clone size appears in some rows only: once, few, many, or a class for an expanded clone.

V: TRBV10-3; J: TRBJ1-3; D: NA; size: NA; DNA: TGTGCCATCAGTGAGTCGGGGACTGGAAACACCATATATTTT; CDR3: CAISESGTGNTIYF
V: TRBV20-1; J: TRBJ2-5; D: TRBD2; size: NA; DNA: TGCAGTGCTAGAGACGGGACTAGCGGACATCGGACCCAGTACTTC; CDR3: CSARDGTSGHRTQYF
V: TRBV3-1; J: TRBJ1-5; D: NA; size: once; DNA: TGTGCCAGCAGCCAAGATTCGGGGAGTCGGCAGCCCCAGCATTTT; CDR3: CASSQDSGSRQPQHF
V: TRBV2; J: TRBJ1-4; D: NA; size: many; DNA: TGTGCCAGCACTGAAGGGAAATCGTTTGAAAAACTGTTTTTT; CDR3: CASTEGKSFEKLFF
V: TRBV7-9; J: TRBJ2-2; D: NA; size: NA; DNA: TGTGCCAGCAGCTTAAGGGTTTCTGGTGGGGAGCTGTTTTTT; CDR3: CASSLRVSGGELFF
V: TRBV7-6; J: TRBJ2-7; D: TRBD1; size: NA; DNA: TGTGCCAGTAGCGACAGGGGGCGGGAGCAGTACTTC; CDR3: CASSDRGREQYF
V: TRBV12-3/TRBV12-4; J: TRBJ1-2; D: NA; size: NA; DNA: TGTGCCAGCAGTTTATCTTCGGGGGATCGCTACACCTTC; CDR3: CASSLSSGDRYTF
V: TRBV5-1; J: TRBJ1-4; D: TRBD1; size: NA; DNA: TGCGCCAGCAGCTTATTACCGACAGGGGGGAATGAAAAACTGTTTTTT; CDR3: CASSLLPTGGNEKLFF
V: TRBV19; J: TRBJ1-1; D: NA; size: NA; DNA: TGTGCCAGTAGTATGCGGGGGACTGAAGCTTTCTTT; CDR3: CASSMRGTEAFF
V: TRBV11-1; J: TRBJ1-4; D: NA; size: once; DNA: TGTGCCAGTAGTTCCAGGGTTAAGGGAAAACTGTTTTTT; CDR3: CASSSRVKGKLFF
V: TRBV7-6; J: TRBJ2-2; D: NA; size: NA; DNA: TGTGCCAGCAGCTTAGGGGCTAGCGGGGAGCTGTTTTTT; CDR3: CASSLGASGELFF
V: TRBV2; J: TRBJ2-7; D: NA; size: few; DNA: TGTGCCAGCAGTGGCGTAGCGAGCTACGAGCAGTACTTC; CDR3: CASSGVASYEQYF
V: TRBV15; J: TRBJ1-5; D: NA; size: many; DNA: TGTGCCACCAGCTTTTACTCAAGTAGCAATCAGCCCCAGCATTTT; CDR3: CATSFYSSSNQPQHF
V: TRBV2; J: TRBJ1-2; D: NA; size: once; DNA: TGTGCCAGCAGAGTTGACCGTATTCAAGGCTACACCTTC; CDR3: CASRVDRIQGYTF
V: TRBV19; J: TRBJ1-5; D: NA; size: many; DNA: TGTGCCAGTAGTATCCAGAAGGGTAATCAGCCCCAGCATTTT; CDR3: CASSIQKGNQPQHF
V: TRBV2; J: TRBJ1-2; D: NA; size: few; DNA: TGTGCCAGCACCGGCCCCCAAGGGGGCTACACCTTC; CDR3: CASTGPQGGYTF
V: TRBV10-3; J: TRBJ1-1; D: NA; size: many; DNA: TGTGCCATCAGTGAGTCACAGGTTTCGAACACTGAAGCTTTCTTT; CDR3: CAISESQVSNTEAFF
V: TRBV29-1; J: TRBJ1-5; D: NA; size: NA; DNA: TGCAGCGTTGAAGGGGTTCCGGGCAATCAGCCCCAGCATTTT; CDR3: CSVEGVPGNQPQHF
V: TRBV24-1; J: TRBJ2-6; D: NA; size: many; DNA: TGTGCCACCAGTGATTTGCCAGGGTCAGGGGCCAACGTCCTGACTTTC; CDR3: CATSDLPGSGANVLTF
V: TRBV7-8; J: TRBJ1-3; D: TRBD1; size: many; DNA: TGTGCCAGCAGCTTAAGCACAGGGGCAACTGGAAACACCATATATTTT; CDR3: CASSLSTGATGNTIYF
V: TRBV24-1; J: TRBJ1-1; D: TRBD1; size: many; DNA: TGTGCCACCAGTCGGGGTACAGGGGTAGCTTTCTTT; CDR3: CATSRGTGVAFF
V: TRBV29-1; J: TRBJ2-5; D: NA; size: NA; DNA: TGCAGCGCCGCCGGGACCCAAGAGACCCAGTACTTC; CDR3: CSAAGTQETQYF
V: TRBV29-1; J: TRBJ2-7; D: NA; size: NA; DNA: TGCAGTGTGGAGGGGGCGGACGAGCAGTACTTC; CDR3: CSVEGADEQYF